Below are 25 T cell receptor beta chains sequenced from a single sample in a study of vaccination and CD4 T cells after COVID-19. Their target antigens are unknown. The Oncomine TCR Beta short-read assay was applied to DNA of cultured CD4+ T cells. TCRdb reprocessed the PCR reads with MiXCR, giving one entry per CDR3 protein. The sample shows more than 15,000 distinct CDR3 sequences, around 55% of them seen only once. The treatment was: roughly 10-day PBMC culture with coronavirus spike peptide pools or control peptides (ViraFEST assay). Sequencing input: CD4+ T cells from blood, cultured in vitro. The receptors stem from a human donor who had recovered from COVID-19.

The chain's CDR3 is CASSELKGANEKLFF. Written as DNA, the CDR3 is TGTGCCAGCAGTGAACTTAAGGGAGCTAATGAAAAACTGTTTTTT. V is TRBV6-1 and J is TRBJ1-4, with D hard to call. This CDR3 is 15 amino acids long. Deletions cut 2 bases from V and 3 bases from J, with 10 bases between. Germline V CDR1 and CDR2: MNHNS, SASEGT.

CDR3 DNA: TGTGCCAGCAGCCCCGACAGATACACCGGGGAGCTGTTTTTT. It translates to CASSPDRYTGELFF. The chain recombines TRBV7-2 with TRBJ2-2; weak D call: TRBD1 (5 bases). Trimming stripped 5 bases from V and 3 bases from J, with 10 bases between. This CDR3 has 14 amino acids. The germline gives CDR1 SGHTA, CDR2 FQGNSA.

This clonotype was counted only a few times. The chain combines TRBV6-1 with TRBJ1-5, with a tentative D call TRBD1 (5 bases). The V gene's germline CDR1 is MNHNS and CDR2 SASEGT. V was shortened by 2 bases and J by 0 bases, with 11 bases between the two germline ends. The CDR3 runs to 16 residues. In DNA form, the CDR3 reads TGTGCCAGCAGTGAATACGTGGGGCTTAGCAATCAGCCCCAGCATTTT. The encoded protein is CASSEYVGLSNQPQHF.

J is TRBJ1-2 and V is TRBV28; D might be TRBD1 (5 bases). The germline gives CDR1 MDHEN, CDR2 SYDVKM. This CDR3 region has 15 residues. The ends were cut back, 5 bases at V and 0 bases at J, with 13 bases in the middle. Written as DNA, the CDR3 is TGTGCCAGCAGTGAGGGGCCCCTTTCTAACTATGGCTACACCTTC. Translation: CASSEGPLSNYGYTF.

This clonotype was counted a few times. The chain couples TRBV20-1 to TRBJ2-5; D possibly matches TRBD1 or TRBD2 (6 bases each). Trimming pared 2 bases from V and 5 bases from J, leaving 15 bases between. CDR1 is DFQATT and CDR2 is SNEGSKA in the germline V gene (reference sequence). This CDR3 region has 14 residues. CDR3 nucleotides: TGCAGTGCTAGAAGGGGTGGGGGGCCCGAGACCCAGTACTTC. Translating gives CSARRGGGPETQYF.

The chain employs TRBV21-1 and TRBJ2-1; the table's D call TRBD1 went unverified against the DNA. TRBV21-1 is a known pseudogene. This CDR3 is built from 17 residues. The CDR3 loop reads CATPYIGRKDSYNEQFF. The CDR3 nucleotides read TGTGCCACTCCGTATATAGGGCGGAAGGACTCCTACAATGAGCAGTTCTTC.

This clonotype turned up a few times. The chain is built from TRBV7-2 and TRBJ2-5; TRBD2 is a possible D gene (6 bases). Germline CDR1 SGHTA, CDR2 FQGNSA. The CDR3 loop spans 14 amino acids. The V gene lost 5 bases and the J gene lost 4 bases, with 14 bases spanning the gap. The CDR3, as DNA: TGTGCCAGCAGCACCAACCTGGGGGGAGAGACCCAGTACTTC. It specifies CASSTNLGGETQYF.

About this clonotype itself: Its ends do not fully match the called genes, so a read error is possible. The DNA for the CDR3 is TGTGCCAGCAGTCTATCCCCTATTGGGTCTAACAATTCACCCCTCCACTTT. It yields the protein CASSLSPIGSNNSPLHF. This chain links TRBV27 with TRBJ1-6; no definite D call. The CDR3 has 17 amino acids. Per germline, CDR1 MNHEY and CDR2 SMNVEV (reference sequence).

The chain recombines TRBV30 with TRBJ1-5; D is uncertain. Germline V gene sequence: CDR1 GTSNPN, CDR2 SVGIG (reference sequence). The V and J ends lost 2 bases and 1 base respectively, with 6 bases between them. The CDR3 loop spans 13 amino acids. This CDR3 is CAWSRQSNQPQHF. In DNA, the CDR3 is TGTGCCTGGAGTAGGCAGAGCAATCAGCCCCAGCATTTT.

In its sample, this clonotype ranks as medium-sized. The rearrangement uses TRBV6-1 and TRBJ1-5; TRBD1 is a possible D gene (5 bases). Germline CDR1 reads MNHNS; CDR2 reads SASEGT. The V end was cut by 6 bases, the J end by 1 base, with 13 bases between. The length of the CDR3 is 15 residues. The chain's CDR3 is CASRLLAGSNQPQHF. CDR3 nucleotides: TGTGCCAGCAGACTCTTGGCAGGGAGCAATCAGCCCCAGCATTTT.

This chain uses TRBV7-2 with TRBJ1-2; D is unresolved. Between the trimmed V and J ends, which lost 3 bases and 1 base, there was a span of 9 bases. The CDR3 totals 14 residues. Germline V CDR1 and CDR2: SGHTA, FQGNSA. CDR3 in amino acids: CASSFLGYNYGYTF. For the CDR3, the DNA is TGTGCCAGCAGCTTTTTGGGTTATAACTATGGCTACACCTTC.

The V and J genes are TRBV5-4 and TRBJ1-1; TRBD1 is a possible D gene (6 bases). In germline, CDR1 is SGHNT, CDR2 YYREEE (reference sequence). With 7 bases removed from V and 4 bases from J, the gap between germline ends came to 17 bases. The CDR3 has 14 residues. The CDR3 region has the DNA TGTGCCAGCGGGGGCACGGGGGCAGGCACTGAAGCTTTCTTT. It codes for CASGGTGAGTEAFF.

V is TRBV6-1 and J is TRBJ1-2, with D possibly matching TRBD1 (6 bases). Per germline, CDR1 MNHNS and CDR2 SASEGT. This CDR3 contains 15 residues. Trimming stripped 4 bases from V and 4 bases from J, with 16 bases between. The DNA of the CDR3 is TGTGCCAGCAGTGGAGGCGGGGGCTTGAGCTATGGCTACACCTTC. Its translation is CASSGGGGLSYGYTF.

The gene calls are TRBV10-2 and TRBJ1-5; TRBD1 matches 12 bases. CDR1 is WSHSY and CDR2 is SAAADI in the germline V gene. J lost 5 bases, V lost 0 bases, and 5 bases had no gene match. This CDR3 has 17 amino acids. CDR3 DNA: TGCGCCAGCAGTGAGTCGGCGGGACAGGGGGCGTATCAGCCCCAGCATTTT. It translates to CASSESAGQGAYQPQHF.

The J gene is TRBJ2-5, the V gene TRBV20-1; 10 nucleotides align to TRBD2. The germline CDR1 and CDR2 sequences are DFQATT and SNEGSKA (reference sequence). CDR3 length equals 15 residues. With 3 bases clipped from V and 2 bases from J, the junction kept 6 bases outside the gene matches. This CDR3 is CSASRTSGTQETQYF. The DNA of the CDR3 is TGCAGTGCTAGCAGGACTAGCGGAACGCAAGAGACCCAGTACTTC.

The CDR3 DNA follows: TGCGCCAGCAGCTTGGGTTCCGAGGCCTTAGGCTACACCTTC. Translation gives CASSLGSEALGYTF. This rearrangement joins TRBV5-1 to TRBJ1-2; D uncertain. Germline CDR1 and CDR2: SGHRS and YFSETQ. V lost 0 bases to trimming and J lost 8 bases, with 14 bases between them. The CDR3 is made up of 14 amino acids.

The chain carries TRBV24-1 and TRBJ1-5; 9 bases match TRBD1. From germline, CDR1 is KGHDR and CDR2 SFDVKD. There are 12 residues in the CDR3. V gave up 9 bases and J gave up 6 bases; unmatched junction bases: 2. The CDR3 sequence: CATGTGSQPQHF. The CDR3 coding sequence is TGTGCCACCGGGACAGGGAGTCAGCCCCAGCATTTT.

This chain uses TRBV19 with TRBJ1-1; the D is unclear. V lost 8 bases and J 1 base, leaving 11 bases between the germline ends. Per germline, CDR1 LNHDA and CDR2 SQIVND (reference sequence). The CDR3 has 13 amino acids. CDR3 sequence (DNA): TGTGCCAGTTCCAGCAGACCGAACACTGAAGCTTTCTTT. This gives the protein CASSSRPNTEAFF.

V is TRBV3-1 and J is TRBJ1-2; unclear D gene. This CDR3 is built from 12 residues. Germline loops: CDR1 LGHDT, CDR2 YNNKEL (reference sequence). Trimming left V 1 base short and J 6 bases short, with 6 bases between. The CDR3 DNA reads TGTGCCAGCAGCCAAGGTCCGGATGGCTACACCTTC. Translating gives CASSQGPDGYTF.

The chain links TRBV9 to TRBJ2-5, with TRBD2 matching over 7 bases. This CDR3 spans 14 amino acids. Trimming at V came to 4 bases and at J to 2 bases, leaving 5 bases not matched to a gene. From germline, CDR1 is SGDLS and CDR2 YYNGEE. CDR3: CASSYWGGQETQYF. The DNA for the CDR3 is TGTGCCAGCAGCTACTGGGGGGGGCAAGAGACCCAGTACTTC.

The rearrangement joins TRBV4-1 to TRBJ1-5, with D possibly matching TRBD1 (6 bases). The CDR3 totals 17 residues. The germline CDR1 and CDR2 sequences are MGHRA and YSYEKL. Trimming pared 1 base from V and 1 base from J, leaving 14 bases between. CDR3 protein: CASSQGGGGWSNQPQHF. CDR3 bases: TGCGCCAGCAGCCAAGGAGGGGGGGGATGGAGCAATCAGCCCCAGCATTTT.

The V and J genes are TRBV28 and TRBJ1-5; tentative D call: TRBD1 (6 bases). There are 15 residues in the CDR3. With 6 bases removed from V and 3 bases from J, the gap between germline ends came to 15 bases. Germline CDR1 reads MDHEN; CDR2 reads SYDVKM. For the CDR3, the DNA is TGTGCCAGCAGATATTACAGGGTTTTCAATCAGCCCCAGCATTTT. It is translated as CASRYYRVFNQPQHF.

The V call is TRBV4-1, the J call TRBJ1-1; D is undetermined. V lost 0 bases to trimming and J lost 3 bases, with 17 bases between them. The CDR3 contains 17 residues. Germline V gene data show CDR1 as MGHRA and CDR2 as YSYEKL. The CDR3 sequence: CASSQDLLGIGDTEAFF. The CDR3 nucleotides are TGCGCCAGCAGCCAAGATCTTCTGGGGATTGGAGACACTGAAGCTTTCTTT.

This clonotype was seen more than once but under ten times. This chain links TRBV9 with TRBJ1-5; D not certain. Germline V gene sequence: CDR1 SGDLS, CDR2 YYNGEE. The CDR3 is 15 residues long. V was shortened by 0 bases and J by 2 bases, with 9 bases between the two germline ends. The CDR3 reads CASSVDPLGNQPQHF. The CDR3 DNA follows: TGTGCCAGCAGCGTAGATCCATTGGGCAATCAGCCCCAGCATTTT.

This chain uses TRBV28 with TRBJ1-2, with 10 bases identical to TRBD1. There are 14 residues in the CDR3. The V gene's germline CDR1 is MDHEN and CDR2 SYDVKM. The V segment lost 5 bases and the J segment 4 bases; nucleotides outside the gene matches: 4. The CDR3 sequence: CASSTGQGFYGYTF. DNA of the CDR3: TGTGCCAGCAGTACGGGACAGGGGTTCTATGGCTACACCTTC.